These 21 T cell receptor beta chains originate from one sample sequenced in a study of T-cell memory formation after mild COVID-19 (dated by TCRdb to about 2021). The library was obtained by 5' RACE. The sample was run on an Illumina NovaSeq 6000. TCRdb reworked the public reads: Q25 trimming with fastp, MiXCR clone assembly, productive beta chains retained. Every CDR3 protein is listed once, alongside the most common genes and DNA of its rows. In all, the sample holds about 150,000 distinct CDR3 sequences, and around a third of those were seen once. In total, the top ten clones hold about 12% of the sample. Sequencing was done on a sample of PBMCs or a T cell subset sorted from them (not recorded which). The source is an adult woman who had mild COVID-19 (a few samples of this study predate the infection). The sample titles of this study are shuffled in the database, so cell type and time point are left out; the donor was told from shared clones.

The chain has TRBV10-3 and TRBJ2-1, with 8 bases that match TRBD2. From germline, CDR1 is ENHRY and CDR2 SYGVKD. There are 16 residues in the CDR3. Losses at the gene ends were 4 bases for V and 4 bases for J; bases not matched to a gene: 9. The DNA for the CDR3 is TGTGCCATCAGTGGACGCCGGGAGGGCGGGTACAATGAGCAGTTCTTC. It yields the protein CAISGRREGGYNEQFF.

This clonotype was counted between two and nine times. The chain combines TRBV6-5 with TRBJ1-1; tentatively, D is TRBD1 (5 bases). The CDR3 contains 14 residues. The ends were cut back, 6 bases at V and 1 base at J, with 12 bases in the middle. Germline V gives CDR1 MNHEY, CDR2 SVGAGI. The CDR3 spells CASRRVGGNTEAFF. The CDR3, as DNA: TGTGCCAGCAGAAGGGTCGGGGGGAACACTGAAGCTTTCTTT.

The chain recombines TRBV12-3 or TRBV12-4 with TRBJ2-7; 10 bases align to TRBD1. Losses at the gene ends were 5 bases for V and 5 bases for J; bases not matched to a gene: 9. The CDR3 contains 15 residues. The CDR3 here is CASSPGTGVFHEQYF. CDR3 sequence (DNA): TGTGCCAGCAGTCCCGGGACAGGGGTTTTTCACGAGCAGTACTTC.

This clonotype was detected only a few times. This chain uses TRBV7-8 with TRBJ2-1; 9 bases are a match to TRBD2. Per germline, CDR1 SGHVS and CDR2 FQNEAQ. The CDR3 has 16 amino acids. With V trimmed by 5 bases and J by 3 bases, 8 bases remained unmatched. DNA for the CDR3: TGTGCCAGCAGCCCCACCGGGACTAGCAGCTACAATGAGCAGTTCTTC. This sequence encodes CASSPTGTSSYNEQFF.

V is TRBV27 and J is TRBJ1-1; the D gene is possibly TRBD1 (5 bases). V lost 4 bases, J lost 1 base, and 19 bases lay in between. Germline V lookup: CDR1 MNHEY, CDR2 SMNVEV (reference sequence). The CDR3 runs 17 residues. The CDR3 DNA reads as TGTGCCAGCAGTTCGGGATCTACCGGGGGTACGAACACTGAAGCTTTCTTT. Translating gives CASSSGSTGGTNTEAFF.

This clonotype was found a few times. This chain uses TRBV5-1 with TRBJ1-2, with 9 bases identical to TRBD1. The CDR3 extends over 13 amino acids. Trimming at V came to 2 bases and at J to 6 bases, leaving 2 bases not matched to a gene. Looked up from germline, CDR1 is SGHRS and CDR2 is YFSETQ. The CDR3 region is CASSFRQGDGYTF. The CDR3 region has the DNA TGCGCCAGCAGCTTTCGACAGGGGGATGGCTACACCTTC.

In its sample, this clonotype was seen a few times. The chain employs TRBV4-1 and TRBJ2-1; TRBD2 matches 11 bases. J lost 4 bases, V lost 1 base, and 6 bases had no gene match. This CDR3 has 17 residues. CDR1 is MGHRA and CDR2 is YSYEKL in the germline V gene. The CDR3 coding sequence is TGCGCCAGCAGCCAAGGCCTAGCGGGGGGTCCTTACAATGAGCAGTTCTTC. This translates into CASSQGLAGGPYNEQFF.

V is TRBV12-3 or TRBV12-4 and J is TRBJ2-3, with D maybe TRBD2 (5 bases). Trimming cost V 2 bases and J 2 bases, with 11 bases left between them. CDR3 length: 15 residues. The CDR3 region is CASSLSGGDTDTQYF. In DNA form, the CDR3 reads TGTGCCAGCAGTTTAAGTGGAGGAGACACAGATACGCAGTATTTT.

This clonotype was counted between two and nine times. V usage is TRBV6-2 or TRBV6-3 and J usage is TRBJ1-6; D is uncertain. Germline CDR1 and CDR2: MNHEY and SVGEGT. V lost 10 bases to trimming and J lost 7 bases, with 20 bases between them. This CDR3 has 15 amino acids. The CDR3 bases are TGTGCCACCGTCCTGGATGGCAGGATGAATTCACCCCTCCACTTT. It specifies CATVLDGRMNSPLHF.

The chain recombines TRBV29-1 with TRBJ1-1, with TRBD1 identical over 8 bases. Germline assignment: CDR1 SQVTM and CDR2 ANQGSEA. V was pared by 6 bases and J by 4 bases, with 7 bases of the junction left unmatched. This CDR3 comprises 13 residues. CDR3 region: CSVLAGGFTEAFF. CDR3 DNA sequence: TGCAGCGTCCTGGCAGGGGGCTTCACTGAAGCTTTCTTT.

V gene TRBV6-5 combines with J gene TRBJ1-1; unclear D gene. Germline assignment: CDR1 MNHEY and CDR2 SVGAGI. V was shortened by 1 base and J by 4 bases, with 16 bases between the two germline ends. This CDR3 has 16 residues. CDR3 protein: CASSYWNYGKGTEAFF. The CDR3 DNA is TGTGCCAGCAGTTACTGGAACTACGGAAAGGGCACTGAAGCTTTCTTT.

CDR3 region: CASSRPGQGAPTEAFF. The CDR3 DNA reads as TGTGCCAGTAGTAGACCTGGACAGGGGGCGCCCACTGAAGCTTTCTTT. V is TRBV19 and J is TRBJ1-1; 11 bases match TRBD1. Trimming cost V 4 bases and J 4 bases; bases outside gene matches: 8. There are 16 residues in the CDR3. From germline, CDR1 is LNHDA and CDR2 SQIVND (reference sequence).

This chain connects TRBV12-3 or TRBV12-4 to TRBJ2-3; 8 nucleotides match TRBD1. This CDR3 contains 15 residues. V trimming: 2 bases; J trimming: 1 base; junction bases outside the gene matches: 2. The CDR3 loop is CASSLLGQGTDTQYF. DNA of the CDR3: TGTGCCAGCAGTTTATTGGGACAGGGCACAGATACGCAGTATTTT.

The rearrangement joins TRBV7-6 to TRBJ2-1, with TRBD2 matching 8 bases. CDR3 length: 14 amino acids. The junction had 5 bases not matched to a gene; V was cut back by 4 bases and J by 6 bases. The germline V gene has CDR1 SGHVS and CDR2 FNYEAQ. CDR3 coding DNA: TGTGCCAGCAGCTACTCGGGGGGGTTCAATGAGCAGTTCTTC. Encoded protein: CASSYSGGFNEQFF.

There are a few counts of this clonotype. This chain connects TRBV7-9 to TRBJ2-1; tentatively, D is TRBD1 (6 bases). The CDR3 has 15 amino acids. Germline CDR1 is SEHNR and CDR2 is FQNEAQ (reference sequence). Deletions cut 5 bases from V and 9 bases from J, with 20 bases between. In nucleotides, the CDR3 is TGTGCCAGCAGCCGTCCGGGACACCTCTTCGGTGAGCAGTTCTTC. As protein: CASSRPGHLFGEQFF. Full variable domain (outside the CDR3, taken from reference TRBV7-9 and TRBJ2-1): DTGVSQNPRHKITKRGQNVTFRCDPISEHNRLYWYRQTLGQGPEFLTYFQNEAQLEKSRLLSDRFSAERPKGSFSTLEIQRTEQGDSAMYLCASSRPGHLFGEQFFGPGTRLTVL.

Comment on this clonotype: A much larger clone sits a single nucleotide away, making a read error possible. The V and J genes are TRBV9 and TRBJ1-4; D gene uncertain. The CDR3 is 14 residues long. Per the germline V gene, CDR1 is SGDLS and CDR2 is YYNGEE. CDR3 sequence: CASSVDETDEKLFF. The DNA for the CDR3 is TGTGCCAGCAGCGTAGACGAAACTGATGAAAAACTGTTTTTT.

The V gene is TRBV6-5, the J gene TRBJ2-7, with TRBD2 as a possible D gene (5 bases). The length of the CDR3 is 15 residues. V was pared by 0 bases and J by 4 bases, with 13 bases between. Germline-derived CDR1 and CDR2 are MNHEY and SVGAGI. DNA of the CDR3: TGTGCCAGCAGTTACTCGGGTGGGAGCAATTACGAGCAGTACTTC. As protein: CASSYSGGSNYEQYF.

The CDR3 is CASSFGSGTYNEQFF. CDR3 in DNA: TGTGCCAGCAGTTTTGGAAGCGGGACCTACAATGAGCAGTTCTTC. V is TRBV27 and J is TRBJ2-1; 7 bases fit TRBD2. The trim removed 3 bases at V and 2 bases at J, leaving 4 bases unmatched. From germline, CDR1 is MNHEY and CDR2 SMNVEV (reference sequence). This CDR3 spans 15 amino acids.

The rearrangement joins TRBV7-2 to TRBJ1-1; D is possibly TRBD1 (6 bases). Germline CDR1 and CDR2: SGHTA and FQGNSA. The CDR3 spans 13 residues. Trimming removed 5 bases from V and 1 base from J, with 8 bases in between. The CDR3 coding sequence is TGTGCCAGCAGCCAGACAGGGAACACTGAAGCTTTCTTT. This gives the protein CASSQTGNTEAFF.

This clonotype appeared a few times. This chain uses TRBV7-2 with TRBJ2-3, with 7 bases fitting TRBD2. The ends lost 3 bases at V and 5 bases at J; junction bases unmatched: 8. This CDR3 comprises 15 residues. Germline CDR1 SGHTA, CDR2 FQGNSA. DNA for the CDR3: TGTGCCAGCAGCTTCGGGGACTACCAAGGAGATACGCAGTATTTT. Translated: CASSFGDYQGDTQYF.

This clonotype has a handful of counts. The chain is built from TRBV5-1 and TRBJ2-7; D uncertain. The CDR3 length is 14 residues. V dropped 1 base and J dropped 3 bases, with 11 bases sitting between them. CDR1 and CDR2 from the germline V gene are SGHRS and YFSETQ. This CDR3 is CASSLTGIRYEQYF. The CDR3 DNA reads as TGCGCCAGCAGCTTGACGGGTATTCGCTACGAGCAGTACTTC.